This T cell receptor beta chain was found in a study of response to subunit inactivated influenza vaccine (dated by TCRdb to the late 2010s). About the full investigation: Deep quantitative T cell receptor repertoire profiling was used in the study to track responses to a trivalent subunit inactivated influenza vaccine. Study-level results and caveats: It was suggested by the authors that each seasonal influenza vaccination may recruit only a limited number of new T cells.

Taken from the germline V gene (reference sequence), the CDR1 and CDR2 loops are DFQATT and SNEGSKA. The V end loses 4 bases and the J end loses 6 bases, and a stretch of 14 bases separates them. CDR3 length: 13 amino acids, cysteine to phenylalanine. The entry retains the CDR3 DNA only, 39 bases that are in frame from base 1. Libraries were prepared through RT-PCR. Reads for this sample came from an Illumina HiSeq 2500. TCRdb redid the processing of the public reads, applying fastp at Q25 and MiXCR, and retained in-frame beta chains. For every CDR3 protein sequence, its rows merge into one entry that carries the most common genes and DNA. For this sample the table gives roughly 700,000 distinct CDR3 sequences, of which approximately 14% were detected only once. 5.5% to 7% of the sample is held by the ten biggest clonotypes. The sample holds a few counts of this clonotype. Its antigen is not yet known. Per-base qualities were not stored, and no clone one base away is much larger.

The starting material was PBMCs from blood, obtained around two weeks before vaccination. This receptor was identified in a man in his fifties or sixties who received an inactivated influenza vaccine. Donor details come from another sample of the same person, matched by shared clones. Recombination joined TRBV20-1 with TRBJ2-3; there is no confident call for the D gene. This receptor carries the CDR3 CSATPVGRDTQYF. The DNA reads TGCAGTGCTACCCCCGTGGGAAGGGATACGCAGTATTTT.